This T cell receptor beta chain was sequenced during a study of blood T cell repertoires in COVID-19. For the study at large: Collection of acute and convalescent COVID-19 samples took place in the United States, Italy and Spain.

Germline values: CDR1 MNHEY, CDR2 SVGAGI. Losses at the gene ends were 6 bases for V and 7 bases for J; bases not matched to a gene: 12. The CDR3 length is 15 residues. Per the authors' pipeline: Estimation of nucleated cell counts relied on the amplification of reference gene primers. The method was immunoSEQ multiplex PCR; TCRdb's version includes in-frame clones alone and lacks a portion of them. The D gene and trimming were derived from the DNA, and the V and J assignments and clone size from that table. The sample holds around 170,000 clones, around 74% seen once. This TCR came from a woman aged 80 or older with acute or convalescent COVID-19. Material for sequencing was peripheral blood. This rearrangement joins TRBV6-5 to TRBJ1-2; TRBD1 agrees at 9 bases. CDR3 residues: CASREAGTGKGGYTF. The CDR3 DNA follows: TGTGCCAGCAGGGAGGCCGGGACAGGGAAAGGTGGCTACACCTTC.